This T cell receptor (beta chain) was observed in a study of CD8 T cells in Susac syndrome. This CDR3 comprises 12 residues. Trimming shortened V by 10 bases and J by 12 bases, and 18 bases separated the two germline ends. CDR1 and CDR2 (germline): MNHEY, SVGEGT. An input of about 0.5 to 1 ug of RNA was subjected to reverse transcription using random hexamers. TCR beta CDR3 was amplified by immunoSEQ multiplex PCR. This amplification extended across 54 Vbeta and 13 Jbeta segments. Each CDR3 protein is one row after TCRdb ran MiXCR on the immunoSEQ multiplex PCR reads. The profile shows roughly 150,000 distinct CDR3 sequences, roughly 94% of them singletons.

The receptor was isolated from a human donor with multiple sclerosis. The sample was CD4+ T cells from PBMCs. V gene TRBV6-2 or TRBV6-3 combines with J gene TRBJ1-4; possible D gene TRBD1, 6 bases. DNA of the CDR3: TGTGCCACCCGAAGAGTGAGGGGGGAACTGTTTTTT. Its translation: CATRRVRGELFF.